What follows are 25 T cell receptor beta chains derived from one specimen sequenced in a study of cytomegalovirus exposure and HLA in healthy donors. The assay was immunoSEQ multiplex PCR, and TCRdb's table has in-frame clones only and misses some. The sample holds a few hundred thousand clones, roughly 85% seen once. Input material: PBMCs. The origin of the receptors is a young woman in good health and CMV-seronegative.

This chain uses TRBV6-5 with TRBJ1-2; TRBD1 is a possible D gene (6 bases). CDR1 is MNHEY, CDR2 SVGAGI, per germline. Trimming stripped 0 bases from V and 8 bases from J, with 16 bases between. This CDR3 contains 15 residues. The CDR3 loop is CASSYSGYGGAGYTF. CDR3 sequence (DNA): TGTGCCAGCAGTTACTCGGGTTATGGGGGCGCAGGCTACACCTTC.

This clone has a single count. V and J are TRBV7-3 and TRBJ2-3, with 9 nucleotides matching TRBD2. After removal of 5 bases from V and 2 bases from J, the junction contained 8 bases not matched to a gene. Germline CDR1 reads SGHTA; CDR2 reads FQGTGA. This CDR3 is built from 16 residues. CDR3 in amino acids: CASSDPPSGITDTQYF. CDR3 DNA sequence: TGTGCCAGCAGCGATCCCCCTAGCGGGATCACAGATACGCAGTATTTT.

The V call is TRBV25-1, the J call TRBJ1-1, with 9 bases lining up with TRBD1. The CDR3 is 14 amino acids. The ends lost 5 bases at V and 6 bases at J; junction bases unmatched: 7. The germline V gene has CDR1 MGHDK and CDR2 SYGVNS. The CDR3 DNA reads as TGTGCCAGCAGTACCCGGACAGGGGTCGCTGAAGCTTTCTTT. Protein product: CASSTRTGVAEAFF.

The rearrangement links TRBV4-3 to TRBJ2-5; maybe TRBD2 (7 bases). Trimming shortened V by 0 bases and J by 0 bases, and 14 bases separated the two germline ends. This CDR3 region has 17 residues. Germline V CDR1 and CDR2: LGHNA, YSLEER. The CDR3 region is CASSQDGWGGYQETQYF. The CDR3 bases are TGCGCCAGCAGCCAAGATGGGTGGGGGGGCTACCAAGAGACCCAGTACTTC.

The rearrangement uses TRBV7-3 and TRBJ1-1; D unresolved. This CDR3 spans 13 amino acids. Per the germline V gene, CDR1 is SGHTA and CDR2 is FQGTGA. V lost 5 bases to trimming and J lost 5 bases, with 12 bases between them. Written as DNA, the CDR3 is TGTGCCAGCAGCCCCCACGGGGAGACTGAAGCTTTCTTT. This codes for CASSPHGETEAFF.

This chain connects TRBV9 to TRBJ2-2; 8 bases fit TRBD2. The germline V gene encodes CDR1 SGDLS and CDR2 YYNGEE. The CDR3 consists of 12 residues. With 7 bases clipped from V and 6 bases from J, the junction kept 2 bases outside the gene matches. The CDR3 coding sequence is TGTGCCAGCCGGCGGGGGGCCGGGGAGCTGTTTTTT. The encoded protein is CASRRGAGELFF.

The V call is TRBV11-2, the J call TRBJ2-7; a possible D gene is TRBD2 (6 bases). Trimming stripped 2 bases from V and 1 base from J, with 9 bases between. The germline V gene has CDR1 SGHAT and CDR2 FQNNGV. The CDR3 covers 14 residues. CDR3 sequence (DNA): TGTGCCAGCAGCTTATTCGGGGGTTCCTACGAGCAGTACTTC. It codes for CASSLFGGSYEQYF.

The rearrangement uses TRBV7-9 and TRBJ2-1; D is perhaps TRBD2 (6 bases). V lost 1 base, J lost 6 bases, and 13 bases lay in between. Germline assignment: CDR1 SEHNR and CDR2 FQNEAQ (reference sequence). This CDR3 region has 15 residues. CDR3 coding DNA: TGTGCCAGCAGCTTAGGGGACTCCCCGTTCAATGAGCAGTTCTTC. Translating gives CASSLGDSPFNEQFF.

This sequence joins TRBV9 and TRBJ2-7, with 8 bases matching TRBD2. Germline V gene sequence: CDR1 SGDLS, CDR2 YYNGEE. The CDR3 sequence is 15 residues long. V dropped 1 base and J dropped 7; count of bases not matched to a gene: 10. For the CDR3, the DNA is TGTGCCAGCAGCGTAATGAGCGGGAGCTTTGGGGAGCAGTACTTC. This gives the protein CASSVMSGSFGEQYF.

The chain has TRBV6-1 and TRBJ1-5, with 7 bases fitting TRBD1. The V and J ends lost 1 base and 3 bases, in that order; junction bases with no gene match: 6. This CDR3 has 16 residues. CDR1 MNHNS and CDR2 SASEGT come from the germline V gene. The CDR3 DNA is TGTGCCAGCAGTGAAGTGGGGACAGACAACAATCAGCCCCAGCATTTT. Protein sequence: CASSEVGTDNNQPQHF.

The genes are TRBV9 and TRBJ2-2, with 9 bases aligning to TRBD2. The CDR3 runs to 16 residues. The germline V gene has CDR1 SGDLS and CDR2 YYNGEE. Trimming removed 4 bases from V and 4 bases from J; junction bases left unmatched: 8. CDR3 in amino acids: CASSPSSGRGTGELFF. For the CDR3, the DNA is TGTGCCAGCAGCCCCAGTAGCGGGAGAGGCACCGGGGAGCTGTTTTTT.

This sequence joins TRBV28 and TRBJ2-5; D may be TRBD2 (6 bases). The CDR3 is made up of 13 amino acids. Germline lookup yields CDR1 MDHEN and CDR2 SYDVKM. V was trimmed by 6 bases and J by 5 bases, leaving 13 bases between them. CDR3 sequence: CASRAHGGETQYF. The CDR3 DNA sequence: TGTGCCAGCAGGGCCCATGGGGGGGAGACCCAGTACTTC.

The genes are TRBV5-1 and TRBJ2-3, with D tentatively TRBD2 (6 bases). Germline-derived CDR1 and CDR2 are SGHRS and YFSETQ. Trimming shortened V by 1 base and J by 1 base, and 10 bases separated the two germline ends. CDR3 length: 15 residues. The CDR3 coding sequence is TGCGCCAGCAGCTTGTCTAGCGCCGGCACAGATACGCAGTATTTT. It yields the protein CASSLSSAGTDTQYF.

In this sample, this clone turned up a few times. The V and J genes are TRBV25-1 and TRBJ2-7; 9 positions agree with TRBD1. Trimming at V came to 8 bases and at J to 5 bases, leaving 13 bases not matched to a gene. The germline V gene has CDR1 MGHDK and CDR2 SYGVNS. This CDR3 comprises 15 residues. This CDR3 is CASGGPGTGYHEQYF. In DNA, the CDR3 is TGTGCCAGCGGGGGCCCGGGGACAGGGTACCACGAGCAGTACTTC.

This clone was found a few times. The CDR3 DNA is TGTGCCAGCAGCACAGGGGTAGGAAACACCATATATTTT. It translates to CASSTGVGNTIYF. This chain links TRBV25-1 with TRBJ1-3; 7 positions match TRBD1. This CDR3 is 13 amino acids long. V gave up 6 bases and J gave up 4 bases; unmatched junction bases: 3. The V gene's germline CDR1 is MGHDK and CDR2 SYGVNS. Full variable domain (missing parts from reference TRBV25-1 and TRBJ1-3): EADIYQTPRYLVIGTGKKITLECSQTMGHDKMYWYQQDPGMELHLIHYSYGVNSTEKGDLSSESTVSRIRTEHFPLTLESARPSHTSQYLCASSTGVGNTIYFGEGSWLTVV.

This clone has a handful of counts. The chain couples TRBV2 to TRBJ2-1; a weak D match, TRBD2 (5 bases). V was cut by 2 bases and J by 9 bases, with 14 bases left in between. The CDR3 loop spans 14 amino acids. Germline values: CDR1 SNHLY, CDR2 FYNNEI. CDR3 DNA sequence: TGTGCCAGCAGTGAAATCGGAAGCGGCGTTGAGCAGTTCTTC. This translates into CASSEIGSGVEQFF. The variable domain in full, completed from reference TRBV2 and TRBJ2-1, reads EPEVTQTPSHQVTQMGQEVILRCVPISNHLYFYWYRQILGQKVEFLVSFYNNEISEKSEIFDDQFSVERPDGSNFTLKIRSTKLEDSAMYFCASSEIGSGVEQFFGPGTRLTVL.

The chain carries TRBV4-3 and TRBJ2-7, with a possible D match to TRBD1 (6 bases). The germline V gene encodes CDR1 LGHNA and CDR2 YSLEER. V lost 0 bases to trimming and J lost 3 bases, with 12 bases between them. CDR3 length: 15 amino acids. CDR3 sequence: CASSQDWTELYEQYF. CDR3 nucleotide sequence: TGCGCCAGCAGCCAAGATTGGACAGAACTCTACGAGCAGTACTTC.

This clone was detected once. The chain has TRBV9 and TRBJ2-3, with TRBD2 matching over 8 bases. Looked up from germline, CDR1 is SGDLS and CDR2 is YYNGEE. V lost 4 bases and J lost 2; bases outside the gene matches: 6. The CDR3 is made up of 15 amino acids. The CDR3 spells CASSISGVHTDTQYF. In DNA form, the CDR3 reads TGTGCCAGCAGCATTAGCGGGGTCCACACAGATACGCAGTATTTT.

The chain combines TRBV6-1 with TRBJ2-4, with D tentatively TRBD1 (5 bases). Between the trimmed V and J ends, which lost 2 bases and 0 bases, there was a span of 17 bases. Germline CDR1 is MNHNS and CDR2 is SASEGT. The CDR3 spans 18 residues. The CDR3 here is CASSETLGADLAKNIQYF. CDR3 in DNA: TGTGCCAGCAGTGAAACCCTTGGGGCAGACCTAGCCAAAAACATTCAGTACTTC.

The chain combines TRBV7-2 with TRBJ2-7, with TRBD1 matching 7 bases. Germline trimming cut 6 bases from V and 3 bases from J; bases unmatched to any gene: 8. CDR1 and CDR2 from the germline V gene are SGHTA and FQGNSA. The CDR3 loop spans 14 amino acids. The CDR3 region has the DNA TGTGCCAGCAGTAGGACAGGAGAGATCTACGAGCAGTACTTC. Translated: CASSRTGEIYEQYF.

The V and J genes are TRBV28 and TRBJ2-7; D is undetermined. CDR1 and CDR2 (germline): MDHEN, SYDVKM. Trimming removed 3 bases from V and 4 bases from J, with 7 bases in between. The CDR3 spans 12 residues. The CDR3, as DNA: TGTGCCAGCAGTTTCGCAGTTTACGAGCAGTACTTC. This gives the protein CASSFAVYEQYF.

The chain links TRBV9 to TRBJ1-1; 7 nucleotides align to TRBD1. The CDR3 runs to 13 residues. Germline-derived CDR1 and CDR2 are SGDLS and YYNGEE. The ends lost 3 bases at V and 4 bases at J; junction bases unmatched: 3. The CDR3 nucleotides read TGTGCCAGCAGCGCCGGGACAGTCACTGAAGCTTTCTTT. Translation: CASSAGTVTEAFF.

The chain has TRBV7-2 and TRBJ2-2; D might be TRBD1 (6 bases). Germline loops: CDR1 SGHTA, CDR2 FQGNSA. The CDR3 length is 16 residues. Trimming took 5 bases from V and 0 from J, leaving 13 bases between them. The CDR3 loop reads CASSPRQDANTGELFF. CDR3 DNA: TGTGCCAGCAGCCCACGACAGGATGCGAACACCGGGGAGCTGTTTTTT.

The rearrangement uses TRBV20-1 and TRBJ2-7; D gene uncertain. Trimming removed 0 bases at V and 7 bases at J, with 7 bases between. The CDR3 has 11 amino acids. Germline V gene lookup returns CDR1 DFQATT and CDR2 SNEGSKA (reference sequence). CDR3 nucleotide sequence: TGCAGTGCTAGAGAACGAGGAGAGCAGTACTTC. Amino acid sequence: CSARERGEQYF.

V and J are TRBV11-3 and TRBJ2-3; D not resolved. The V end was cut by 3 bases, the J end by 6 bases, with 10 bases between. There are 13 residues in the CDR3. CDR1 is SGHNT, CDR2 YENEEA, per germline. This chain's CDR3 is CASSFAEWDTQYF. The CDR3 bases are TGTGCCAGCAGCTTTGCGGAGTGGGATACGCAGTATTTT.